Below, one T cell receptor (beta chain) is given with its context. Antigen: not known. Libraries were prepared by immunoSEQ multiplex PCR; TCRdb keeps only in-frame clonotypes and omits some of them. The sample consists of about 1.1 million clones, around three quarters of them appearing once. This sample is part of a study of shared clonotypes between healthy human individuals. Study summary: Used for every donor were three CD4 naive, three CD4 memory, two CD8 naive and one CD8 memory plate. Study-wide findings and caveats: Generation probabilities were higher for clonotypes shared across all four sorted-subset donors than for unshared ones. Sequencing depth was a factor that was expected to affect clonotype sharing among donors. Clonotype sharing across several donors was observed for roughly 5% of naive CD4 clonotypes.

The germline CDR1 and CDR2 sequences are SGHVS and FQNEAQ. CDR3 length: 15 residues. Trimming shortened V by 1 base and J by 1 base, and 11 bases separated the two germline ends. Sequenced input: memory CD4+ T cells from PBMCs. Subset here: CD45RA-negative fraction. The chain links TRBV7-8 to TRBJ2-7; TRBD2 might be the D (5 bases). This sequence originates from a man aged 18 to 30 in good health. Some clones in this sample may be carry-over from other donors' samples. This chain's CDR3 is CASSLELANSYEQYF. The CDR3 DNA reads as TGTGCCAGCAGCTTAGAGCTAGCTAATTCCTACGAGCAGTACTTC.